This T cell receptor (beta chain) was sequenced during a study of identical twins. This CDR3 is 13 amino acids long. The V gene lost 0 bases and the J gene lost 6 bases, with 7 bases spanning the gap. The germline V gene has CDR1 SGHRS and CDR2 YFSETQ. A universal primer site was incorporated via template switching, and the cDNA contained unique molecular identifiers. TCRdb passed the 5' RACE reads through MiXCR, listing each CDR3 protein once. The sample contains fewer than 250,000 distinct CDR3 sequences, approximately 9% of which appear only once. What was sequenced was memory (CD45RO+) T cells sorted from blood. The clonotype comes from a young woman in good health. The J gene is TRBJ2-1, the V gene TRBV5-1; no definite D call. In nucleotides, the CDR3 is TGCGCCAGCAGCTTGGCTCTACTCAATGAGCAGTTCTTC. This gives the protein CASSLALLNEQFF.